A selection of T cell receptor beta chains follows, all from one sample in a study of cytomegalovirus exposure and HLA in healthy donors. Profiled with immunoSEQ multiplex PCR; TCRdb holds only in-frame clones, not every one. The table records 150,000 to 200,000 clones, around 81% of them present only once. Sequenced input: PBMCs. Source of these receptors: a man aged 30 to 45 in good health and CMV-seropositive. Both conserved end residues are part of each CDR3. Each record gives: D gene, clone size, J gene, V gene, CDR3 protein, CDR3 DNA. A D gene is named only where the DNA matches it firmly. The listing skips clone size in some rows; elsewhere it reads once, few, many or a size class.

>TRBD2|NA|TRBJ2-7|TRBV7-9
CASAGLAGGPQYF
TGTGCCAGCGCCGGGCTAGCGGGGGGGCCGCAGTACTTC
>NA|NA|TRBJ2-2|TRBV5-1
CASSWSGATTGELFF
TGCGCCAGCAGCTGGAGTGGGGCAACTACCGGGGAGCTGTTTTTT
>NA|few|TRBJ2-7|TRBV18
CASSPGHIPYEQYF
TGTGCCAGCTCACCGGGACACATTCCCTACGAGCAGTACTTC
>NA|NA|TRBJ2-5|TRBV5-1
CASSLYQGLQETQYF
TGCGCCAGCAGCTTGTACCAGGGCCTCCAAGAGACCCAGTACTTC
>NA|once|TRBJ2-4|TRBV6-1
CASLEGGAGNIQYF
TGTGCCAGCCTCGAGGGGGGGGCGGGAAACATTCAGTACTTC
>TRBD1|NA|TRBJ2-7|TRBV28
CASRLPGQAYEQYF
TGTGCCAGCAGACTACCCGGACAGGCCTACGAGCAGTACTTC
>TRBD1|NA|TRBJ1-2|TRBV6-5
CASSSGQGEYGYTF
TGTGCCAGCAGTTCTGGACAGGGGGAGTATGGCTACACCTTC
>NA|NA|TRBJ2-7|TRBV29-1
CSVNLSGYEQYF
TGCAGCGTGAACCTTTCGGGCTACGAGCAGTACTTC
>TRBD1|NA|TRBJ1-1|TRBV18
CASSPGTALTEAFF
TGTGCCAGCTCACCTGGGACAGCGCTCACTGAAGCTTTCTTT
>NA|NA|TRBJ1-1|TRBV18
CASSRAPAANTEAFF
TGTGCCAGCTCACGGGCGCCAGCGGCGAACACTGAAGCTTTCTTT
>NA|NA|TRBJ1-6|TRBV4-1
CASSQERGGYNSPLHF
TGCGCCAGCAGCCAGGAGAGGGGAGGTTATAATTCACCCCTCCACTTT
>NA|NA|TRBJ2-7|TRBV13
CASSLGRNYEQYF
TGTGCCAGCAGCTTAGGCAGAAACTACGAGCAGTACTTC
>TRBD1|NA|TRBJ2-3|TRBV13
CASSFFGTGEDTQYF
TGTGCCAGCAGCTTTTTCGGGACAGGGGAAGATACGCAGTATTTT
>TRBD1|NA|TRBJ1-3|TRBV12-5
CASGLGQGLNTIYF
TGTGCTAGTGGTTTGGGACAGGGACTAAACACCATATATTTT
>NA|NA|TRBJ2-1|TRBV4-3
CASSQDLYGLADNEQFF
TGCGCCAGCAGCCAAGATCTTTATGGGCTAGCCGACAATGAGCAGTTCTTC
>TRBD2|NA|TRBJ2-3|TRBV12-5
CASGHSGGAADTQYF
TGTGCTAGTGGTCACAGCGGGGGGGCCGCAGATACGCAGTATTTT
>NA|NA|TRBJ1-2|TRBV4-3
CASSQADLYGYTF
TGCGCCAGCAGCCAAGCGGACTTATATGGCTACACCTTC
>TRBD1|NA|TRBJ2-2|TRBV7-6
CASSLGDRGNTGELFF
TGTGCCAGCAGCCTCGGGGACAGGGGGAACACCGGGGAGCTGTTTTTT
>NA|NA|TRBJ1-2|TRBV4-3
CASSQEQGEGYGYTF
TGCGCCAGCAGCCAAGAACAGGGTGAGGGCTATGGCTACACCTTC
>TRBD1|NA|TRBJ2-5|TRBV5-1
CASTPLGTAEETQYF
TGCGCCAGCACCCCCCTCGGGACAGCCGAAGAGACCCAGTACTTC
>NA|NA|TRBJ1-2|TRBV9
CASSVEGGHYGYTF
TGTGCCAGCAGCGTAGAGGGGGGGCACTATGGCTACACCTTC
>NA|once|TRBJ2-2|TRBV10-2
CASSTGRRATGELFF
TGCGCCAGCAGTACAGGTCGCCGGGCCACCGGGGAGCTGTTTTTT
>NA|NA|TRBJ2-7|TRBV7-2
CASSLGGGSYEQYF
TGTGCCAGCAGCTTAGGGGGCGGCTCCTACGAGCAGTACTTC
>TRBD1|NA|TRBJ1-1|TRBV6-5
CASSYPRQGNTEAFF
TGTGCCAGCAGTTACCCCCGACAGGGGAACACTGAAGCTTTCTTT
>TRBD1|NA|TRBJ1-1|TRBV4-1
CASSQGQGQGGTEAFF
TGCGCCAGCAGCCAAGGACAAGGACAGGGAGGAACTGAAGCTTTCTTT
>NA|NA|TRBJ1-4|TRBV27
CASSSAGITNEKLFF
TGTGCCAGCAGTTCGGCCGGGATAACTAATGAAAAACTGTTTTTT